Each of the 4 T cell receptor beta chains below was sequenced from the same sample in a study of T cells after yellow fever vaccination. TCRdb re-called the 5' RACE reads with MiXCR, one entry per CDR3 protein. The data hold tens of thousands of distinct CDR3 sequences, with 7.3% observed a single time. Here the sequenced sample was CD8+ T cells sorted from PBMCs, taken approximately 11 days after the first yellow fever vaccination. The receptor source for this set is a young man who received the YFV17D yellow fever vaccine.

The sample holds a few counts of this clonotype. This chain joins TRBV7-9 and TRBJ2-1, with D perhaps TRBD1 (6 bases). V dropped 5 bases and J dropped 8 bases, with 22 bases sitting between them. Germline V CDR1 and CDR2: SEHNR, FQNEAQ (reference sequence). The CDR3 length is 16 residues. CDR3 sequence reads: CASSPQGYHHVDEQFF. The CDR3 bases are TGTGCCAGCAGCCCCCAGGGGTATCACCATGTGGATGAGCAGTTCTTC.

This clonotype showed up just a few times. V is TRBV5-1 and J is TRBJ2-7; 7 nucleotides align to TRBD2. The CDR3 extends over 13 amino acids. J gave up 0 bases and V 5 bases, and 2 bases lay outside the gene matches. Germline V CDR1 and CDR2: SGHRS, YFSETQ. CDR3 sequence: CASRGGSSYEQYF. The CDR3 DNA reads TGCGCCAGCAGAGGCGGGAGCTCCTACGAGCAGTACTTC.

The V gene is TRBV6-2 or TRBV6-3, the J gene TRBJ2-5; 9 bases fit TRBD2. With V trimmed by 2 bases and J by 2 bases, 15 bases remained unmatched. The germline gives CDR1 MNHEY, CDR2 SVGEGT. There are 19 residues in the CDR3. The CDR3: CASSYLTRPSGERQETQYF. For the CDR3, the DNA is TGTGCCAGCAGTTACCTAACCCGCCCTAGCGGGGAACGTCAAGAGACCCAGTACTTC.

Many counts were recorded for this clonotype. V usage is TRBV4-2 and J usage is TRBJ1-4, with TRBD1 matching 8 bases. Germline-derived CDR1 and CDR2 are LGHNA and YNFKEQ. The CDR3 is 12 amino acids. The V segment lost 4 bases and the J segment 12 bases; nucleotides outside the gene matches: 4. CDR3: CASSPGQGELFF. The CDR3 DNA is TGTGCCAGCAGCCCCGGACAGGGAGAACTGTTTTTT.